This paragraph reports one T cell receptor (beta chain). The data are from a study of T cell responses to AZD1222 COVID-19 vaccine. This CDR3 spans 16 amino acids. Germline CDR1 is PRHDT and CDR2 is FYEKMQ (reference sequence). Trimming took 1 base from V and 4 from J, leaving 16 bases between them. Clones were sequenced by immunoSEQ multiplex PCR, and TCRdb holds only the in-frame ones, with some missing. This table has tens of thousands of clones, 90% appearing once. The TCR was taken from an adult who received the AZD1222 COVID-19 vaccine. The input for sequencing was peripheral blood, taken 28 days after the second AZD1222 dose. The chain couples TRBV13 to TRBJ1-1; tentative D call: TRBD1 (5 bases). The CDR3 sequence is CASSLDGLKRGTEAFF. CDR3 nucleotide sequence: TGTGCCAGCAGCTTAGACGGACTCAAAAGGGGCACTGAAGCTTTCTTT. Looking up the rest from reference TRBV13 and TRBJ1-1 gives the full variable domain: AAGVIQSPRHLIKEKRETATLKCYPIPRHDTVYWYQQGPGQDPQFLISFYEKMQSDKGSIPDRFSAQQFSDYHSELNMSSLELGDSALYFCASSLDGLKRGTEAFFGQGTRLTVV.